A selection of T cell receptor beta chains follows, all from one sample in a study of blood T cell repertoires in COVID-19. Measured with immunoSEQ multiplex PCR; TCRdb has only the in-frame clones, and not every one. Altogether about 200,000 clones are present, approximately 80% being singletons, with the ten largest covering under 15%. Source material: peripheral blood. These receptors originate from a human donor in a cohort sampled during active COVID-19. Both conserved end residues are part of each CDR3. A D gene is named only where the DNA matches it firmly. A clone size is listed for some rows: how often the clone was seen (once, few, many), or a class if it is expanded.

CDR3aa,v_gene,abundance,d_gene
CASGREINNEQFF,TRBV28,NA,TRBD2
CASGSGEETQYF,TRBV11-1,NA,NA
CASRGGTPSYNEQFF,TRBV27,NA,TRBD2
CASSFTHGTSRLTGTQYF,TRBV7-2,NA,NA
CASSQPGLVLYEQYF,TRBV4-2,NA,TRBD2
CASSSEREVRNIQYF,TRBV5-4,NA,TRBD2
CATSDAAELSSYNEQFF,TRBV24-1,once,NA
CASGGLSGGSTDTQYF,TRBV28,NA,TRBD2
CASKPTSGSYNEQFF,TRBV19,once,TRBD2
CATSDWMTGTGTGELFF,TRBV24-1,NA,TRBD1
CASRSTWQGNINEQFF,TRBV7-2,NA,NA
CASSPSGNTGELFF,TRBV5-1,NA,NA
CASSLRDPGNTIYF,TRBV2,NA,NA
CASREGPGYTF,TRBV11-2,NA,NA
CASSQSSGVLSGANVLTF,TRBV3-1/TRBV3-2,NA,TRBD2
CASSFGPRGQGIDTEAFF,TRBV5-6,few,TRBD1
CASSRATGVGQPQHF,TRBV3-1/TRBV3-2,NA,TRBD1
CASSLSGGYEQYF,TRBV5-4,NA,TRBD2
CASSSRQGANNEQFF,TRBV7-9,NA,TRBD1
CASSKGIAGSNEQFF,TRBV19,NA,TRBD2
CASRGQGARYNSPLHF,TRBV2,NA,TRBD1
CASSPTSGLYNEQFF,TRBV27,NA,TRBD2
CASSLEAPYEQYF,TRBV7-2,few,NA
CASSLSGGINQPQHF,TRBV28,NA,NA
CASSPEGANYEQYF,TRBV18,NA,TRBD1
CASSLYRDQPQHF,TRBV7-9,NA,NA
CASSSATSGSNEQFF,TRBV11-2,NA,TRBD2
CASSLDRGHGYTF,TRBV5-6,NA,TRBD1
CASAGGPGYNEQFF,TRBV18,NA,NA
CATSRLGQGANTEAFF,TRBV15,once,TRBD1
CASSLMDRDGDTQYF,TRBV7-9,NA,TRBD1
CASSIGQPGETQYF,TRBV19,once,NA
CASKDYYSTGELFF,TRBV19,NA,NA
CATRRTGFGTEAFF,TRBV24-1,few,NA
CASSSSGTGRTEAFF,TRBV28,NA,TRBD1
CASSLGNSLAGGEEQFF,TRBV11-3,NA,TRBD2
CATSSEGREGGYSTDTQYF,TRBV15,NA,TRBD2
CASRVTGASYEQYF,TRBV5-1,few,TRBD1
CASSQPYRRTGNTIYF,TRBV7-9,NA,NA
CASSPGGQSANEQFF,TRBV5-4,NA,NA
CASSIPSSGSGYEQYF,TRBV28,NA,TRBD2
CASSIATDTQYF,TRBV19,once,NA
CASSITGLAVSYEQYF,TRBV5-4,NA,TRBD2
CASSPRGVLNEKLFF,TRBV19,once,NA
CASSQGTGRSGNEKLFF,TRBV3-1/TRBV3-2,NA,TRBD1
CASSLDRSNTDTQYF,TRBV2,once,NA
CASSPGTGIVYTF,TRBV6-1,NA,TRBD1